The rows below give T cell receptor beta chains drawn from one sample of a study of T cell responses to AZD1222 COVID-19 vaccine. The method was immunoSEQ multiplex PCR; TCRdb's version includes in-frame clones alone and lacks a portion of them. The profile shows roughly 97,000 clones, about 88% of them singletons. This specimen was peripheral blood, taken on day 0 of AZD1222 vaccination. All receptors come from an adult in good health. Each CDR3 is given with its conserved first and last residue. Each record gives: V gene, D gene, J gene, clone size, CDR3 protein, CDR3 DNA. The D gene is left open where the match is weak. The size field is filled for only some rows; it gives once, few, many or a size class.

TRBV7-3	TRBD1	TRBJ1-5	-	CASSATGGVQPQHF	TGTGCCAGCAGCGCCACAGGGGGTGTTCAGCCCCAGCATTTT
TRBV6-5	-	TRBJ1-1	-	CASRNDEYTEAFF	TGTGCCAGCAGAAACGACGAGTACACTGAAGCTTTCTTT
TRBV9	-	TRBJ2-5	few	CASSAGDTPWESTQYF	TGTGCCAGCAGCGCCGGGGACACCCCCTGGGAGAGTACCCAGTACTTC
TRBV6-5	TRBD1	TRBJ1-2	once	CASSLFRQGTNGYTF	TGTGCCAGCAGCCTATTCCGACAGGGTACGAATGGCTACACCTTC
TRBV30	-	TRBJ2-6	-	CAFPPGGTGANVLTF	TGTGCCTTCCCCCCCGGGGGGACAGGGGCCAACGTCCTGACTTTC
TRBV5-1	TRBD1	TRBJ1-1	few	CASSSDTGVPNTEAFF	TGCGCCAGCAGCTCGGACACAGGGGTCCCGAACACTGAAGCTTTCTTT
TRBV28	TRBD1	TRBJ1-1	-	CASTRDRGGTEAFF	TGTGCCAGCACTAGAGACAGGGGAGGGACTGAAGCTTTCTTT
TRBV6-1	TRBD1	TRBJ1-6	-	CASSDGTGGNSPLHF	TGTGCCAGCAGTGACGGGACAGGGGGCAATTCACCCCTCCACTTT
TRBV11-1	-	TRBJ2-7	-	CASSPRAGEQYF	TGTGCCAGCAGCCCAAGGGCGGGAGAGCAGTACTTC
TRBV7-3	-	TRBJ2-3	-	CASSRTGSTDTQYF	TGTGCCAGCAGCCGTACAGGGAGCACAGATACGCAGTATTTT
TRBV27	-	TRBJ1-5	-	CASSRFGGQGQPQHF	TGTGCCAGCAGTAGGTTCGGGGGGCAGGGTCAGCCCCAGCATTTT
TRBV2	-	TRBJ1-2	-	CASSASPRDYGYTF	TGTGCCAGTTCCGCCTCACCGCGGGACTATGGCTACACCTTC
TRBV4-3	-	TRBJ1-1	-	CASSQNRASNMNTEAFF	TGCGCCAGCAGCCAAAACAGGGCCAGTAACATGAACACTGAAGCTTTCTTT
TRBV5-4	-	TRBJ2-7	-	CASSLYGVAPGYEQYF	TGTGCCAGCAGCTTATATGGGGTTGCCCCCGGGTACGAGCAGTACTTC
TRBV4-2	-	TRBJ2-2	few	CASSQAPFANTGELFF	TGTGCCAGCAGCCAAGCTCCATTCGCGAACACCGGGGAGCTGTTTTTT
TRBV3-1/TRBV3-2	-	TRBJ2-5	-	CASSQERVGTQYF	TGTGCCAGCAGCCAAGAGAGGGTGGGGACCCAGTACTTC
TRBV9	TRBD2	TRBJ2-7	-	CASSVDLAGFEQYF	TGTGCCAGCAGCGTAGATTTAGCGGGGTTCGAGCAGTACTTC
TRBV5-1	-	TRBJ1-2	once	CASSRSRGDYGYTF	TGCGCCAGCAGCCGTTCCAGGGGTGACTATGGCTACACCTTC
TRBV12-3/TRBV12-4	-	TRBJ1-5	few	CASSLNQPQHF	TGTGCCAGCAGTTTAAATCAGCCCCAGCATTTT
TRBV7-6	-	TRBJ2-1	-	CASSLGVHNEQFF	TGTGCCAGCAGCTTAGGGGTACACAATGAGCAGTTCTTC
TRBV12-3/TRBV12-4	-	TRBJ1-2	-	CASSPGVGYTF	TGTGCCAGCAGTCCGGGGGTTGGCTACACCTTC
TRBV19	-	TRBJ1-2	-	CASARDLSNYGYTF	TGTGCCAGCGCCCGGGACCTTTCTAACTATGGCTACACCTTC
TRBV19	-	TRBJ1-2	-	CASRTDYYGYTF	TGTGCCAGTCGGACGGACTACTATGGCTACACCTTC
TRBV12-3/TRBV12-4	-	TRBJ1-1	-	CASSRGRDTEAFF	TGTGCCAGCAGCCGAGGCCGGGACACTGAAGCTTTCTTT
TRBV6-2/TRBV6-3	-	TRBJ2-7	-	CASSYTPGEGDYEQYF	TGTGCCAGCAGTTACACCCCCGGGGAGGGGGACTACGAGCAGTACTTC
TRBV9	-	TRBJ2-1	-	CASSFGGALSYNEQFF	TGTGCCAGCAGCTTTGGGGGGGCGCTTTCATACAATGAGCAGTTCTTC
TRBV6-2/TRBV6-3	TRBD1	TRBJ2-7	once	CASSYVRDRVPYEQYF	TGTGCCAGCAGTTACGTCCGGGACAGGGTCCCCTACGAGCAGTACTTC
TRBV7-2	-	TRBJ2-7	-	CASSLWAGKGYEQYF	TGTGCCAGCAGCTTATGGGCAGGAAAGGGCTACGAGCAGTACTTC
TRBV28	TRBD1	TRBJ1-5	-	CATRGQGGQPQHF	TGTGCCACTCGGGGACAGGGAGGTCAGCCCCAGCATTTT
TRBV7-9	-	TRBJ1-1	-	CASSPAGDNTEAFF	TGTGCCAGCAGCCCCGCGGGTGACAACACTGAAGCTTTCTTT
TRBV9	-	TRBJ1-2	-	CASSVAWGGSEGYTF	TGTGCCAGCAGCGTAGCGTGGGGGGGCTCAGAGGGCTACACCTTC
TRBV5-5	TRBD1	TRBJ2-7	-	CASSRTGQGPYEQYF	TGTGCCAGCAGCCGGACGGGACAGGGGCCTTACGAGCAGTACTTC
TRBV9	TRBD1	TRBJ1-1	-	CASSAHPQGRNTEAFF	TGTGCCAGCAGCGCCCACCCACAGGGGAGGAACACTGAAGCTTTCTTT
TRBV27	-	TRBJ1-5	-	CASGPFDGYQPQHF	TGTGCCAGCGGACCTTTTGACGGCTATCAGCCCCAGCATTTT
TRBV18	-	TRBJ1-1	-	CASSPRGGDTEAFF	TGTGCCAGCTCACCTCGGGGAGGGGACACTGAAGCTTTCTTT
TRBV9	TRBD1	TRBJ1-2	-	CASSVGTGSHGYTF	TGTGCCAGCAGCGTAGGGACAGGGAGCCATGGCTACACCTTC
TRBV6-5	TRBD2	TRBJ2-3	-	CASSETSGGPDTQYF	TGTGCCAGCAGCGAGACTAGCGGGGGGCCAGATACGCAGTATTTT
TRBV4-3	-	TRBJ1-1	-	CASSQDRVIGGTEAFF	TGCGCCAGCAGCCAAGATAGGGTCATTGGCGGCACTGAAGCTTTCTTT
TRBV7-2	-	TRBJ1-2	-	CASSLGAGYGYTF	TGTGCCAGCAGCTTAGGGGCCGGCTATGGCTACACCTTC
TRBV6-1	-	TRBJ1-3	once	CASSESGRGNTIYF	TGTGCCAGCAGTGAATCCGGTCGGGGAAACACCATATATTTT
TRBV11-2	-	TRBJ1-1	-	CASSLELKGTEAFF	TGTGCCAGCAGCTTAGAATTAAAAGGCACTGAAGCTTTCTTT
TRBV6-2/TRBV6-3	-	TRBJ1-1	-	CASSPTGFRTKAFF	TGTGCCAGCAGTCCGACAGGCTTTCGCACTAAAGCTTTCTTT
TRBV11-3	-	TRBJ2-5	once	CASSLGAGAQYF	TGTGCCAGCAGCTTAGGTGCAGGGGCCCAGTACTTC
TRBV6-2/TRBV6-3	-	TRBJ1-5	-	CASSYTGSNQPQHF	TGTGCCAGCAGTTACACGGGGAGCAATCAGCCCCAGCATTTT
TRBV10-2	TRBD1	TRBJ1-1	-	CATSPGTGNTEAFF	TGCGCCACCAGTCCCGGGACAGGGAACACTGAAGCTTTCTTT
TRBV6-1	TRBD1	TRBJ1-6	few	CASSERTGFSPLHF	TGTGCCAGCAGTGAAAGGACAGGGTTCTCACCCCTCCACTTT
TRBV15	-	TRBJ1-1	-	CATSRDLNGGAFF	TGTGCCACCAGCAGAGATCTAAACGGTGGTGCTTTCTTT
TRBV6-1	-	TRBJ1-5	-	CASRSTGSGQPQHF	TGTGCCAGCAGGTCCACGGGTTCCGGTCAGCCCCAGCATTTT
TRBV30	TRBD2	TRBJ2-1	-	CAWSRLAGPNEQFF	TGTGCCTGGAGTCGGTTAGCGGGGCCCAATGAGCAGTTCTTC
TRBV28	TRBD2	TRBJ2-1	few	CASSLSGLAYGSYNEQFF	TGTGCCAGCAGTTTATCCGGACTAGCTTACGGCTCCTACAATGAGCAGTTCTTC
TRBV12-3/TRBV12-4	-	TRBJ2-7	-	CASSTTDPYEQYF	TGTGCCAGCAGCACGACAGACCCCTACGAGCAGTACTTC
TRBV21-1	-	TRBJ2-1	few	CASSKPLAGGPSSYNEQFF	TGTGCCAGCAGCAAACCCCTAGCGGGGGGCCCTAGCTCCTACAATGAGCAGTTCTTC
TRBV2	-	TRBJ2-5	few	CASSAPGFGETQYF	TGTGCCAGCAGTGCTCCGGGATTCGGGGAGACCCAGTACTTC